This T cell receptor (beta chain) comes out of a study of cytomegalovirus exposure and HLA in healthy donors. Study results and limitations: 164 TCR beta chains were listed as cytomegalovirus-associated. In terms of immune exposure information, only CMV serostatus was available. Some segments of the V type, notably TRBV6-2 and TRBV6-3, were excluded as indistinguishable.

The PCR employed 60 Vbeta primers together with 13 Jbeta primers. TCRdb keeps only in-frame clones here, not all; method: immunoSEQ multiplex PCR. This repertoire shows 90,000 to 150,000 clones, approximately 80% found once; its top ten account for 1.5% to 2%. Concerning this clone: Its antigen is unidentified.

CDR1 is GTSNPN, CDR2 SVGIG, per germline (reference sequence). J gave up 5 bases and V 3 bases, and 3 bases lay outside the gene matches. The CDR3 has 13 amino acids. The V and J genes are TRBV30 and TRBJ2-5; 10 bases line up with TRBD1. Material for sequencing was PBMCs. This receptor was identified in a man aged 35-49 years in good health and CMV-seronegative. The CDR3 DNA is TGTGCCTGGAGCGGGACAGGGGAGGAGACCCAGTACTTC. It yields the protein CAWSGTGEETQYF.